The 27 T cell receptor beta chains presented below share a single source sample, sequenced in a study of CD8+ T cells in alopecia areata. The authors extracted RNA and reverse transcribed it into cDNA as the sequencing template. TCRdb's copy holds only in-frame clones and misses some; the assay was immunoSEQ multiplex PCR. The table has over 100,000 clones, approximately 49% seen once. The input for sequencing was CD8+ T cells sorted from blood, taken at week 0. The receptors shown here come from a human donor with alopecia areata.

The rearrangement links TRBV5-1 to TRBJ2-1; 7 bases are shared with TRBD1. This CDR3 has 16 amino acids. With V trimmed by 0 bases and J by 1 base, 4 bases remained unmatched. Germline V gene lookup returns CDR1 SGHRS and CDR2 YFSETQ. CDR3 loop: CASSLEARGSYNEQFF. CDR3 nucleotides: TGCGCCAGCAGCTTGGAGGCCAGGGGGTCCTACAATGAGCAGTTCTTC. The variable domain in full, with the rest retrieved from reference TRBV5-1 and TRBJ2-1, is KAGVTQTPRYLIKTRGQQVTLSCSPISGHRSVSWYQQTPGQGLQFLFEYFSETQRNKGNFPGRFSGRQFSNSRSEMNVSTLELGDSALYLCASSLEARGSYNEQFFGPGTRLTVL.

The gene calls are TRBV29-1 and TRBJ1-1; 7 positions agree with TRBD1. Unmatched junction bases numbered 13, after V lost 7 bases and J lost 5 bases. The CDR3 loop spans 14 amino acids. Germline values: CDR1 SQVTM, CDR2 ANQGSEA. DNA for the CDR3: TGCAGCGCCGGCCCCAGGGGGTACGGAACTGAAGCTTTCTTT. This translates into CSAGPRGYGTEAFF.

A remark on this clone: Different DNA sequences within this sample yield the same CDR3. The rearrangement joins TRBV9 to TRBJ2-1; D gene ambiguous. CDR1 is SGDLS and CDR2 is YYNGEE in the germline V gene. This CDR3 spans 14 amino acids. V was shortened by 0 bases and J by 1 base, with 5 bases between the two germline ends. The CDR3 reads CASSVGGSYNEQFF. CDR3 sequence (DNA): TGTGCCAGCAGCGTAGGTGGTTCCTACAATGAGCAGTTCTTC.

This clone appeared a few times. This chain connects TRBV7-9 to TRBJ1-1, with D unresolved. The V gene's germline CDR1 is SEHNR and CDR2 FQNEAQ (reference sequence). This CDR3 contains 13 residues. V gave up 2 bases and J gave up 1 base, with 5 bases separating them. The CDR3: CASSLYGNTEAFF. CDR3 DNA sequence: TGTGCCAGCAGCTTATATGGGAACACTGAAGCTTTCTTT.

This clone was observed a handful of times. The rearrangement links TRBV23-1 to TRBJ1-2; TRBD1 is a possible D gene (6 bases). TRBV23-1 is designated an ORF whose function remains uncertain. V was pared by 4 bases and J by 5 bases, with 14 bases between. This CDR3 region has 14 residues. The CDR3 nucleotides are TGCGCCAGCAGTCGGGGGCCGAAATGTTATGGCTACACCTTC. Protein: CASSRGPKCYGYTF.

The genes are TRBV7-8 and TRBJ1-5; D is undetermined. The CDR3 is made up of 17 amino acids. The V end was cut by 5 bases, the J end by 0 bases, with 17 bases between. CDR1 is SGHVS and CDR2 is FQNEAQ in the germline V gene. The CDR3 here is CASSAMRVLYSNQPQHF. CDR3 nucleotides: TGTGCCAGCAGCGCTATGAGGGTCCTATATAGCAATCAGCCCCAGCATTTT. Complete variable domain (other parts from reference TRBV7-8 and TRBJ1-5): GAGVSQSPRYKVAKRGQDVALRCDPISGHVSLFWYQQALGQGPEFLTYFQNEAQLDKSGLPSDRFFAERPEGSVSTLKIQRTQQEDSAVYLCASSAMRVLYSNQPQHFGDGTRLSIL.

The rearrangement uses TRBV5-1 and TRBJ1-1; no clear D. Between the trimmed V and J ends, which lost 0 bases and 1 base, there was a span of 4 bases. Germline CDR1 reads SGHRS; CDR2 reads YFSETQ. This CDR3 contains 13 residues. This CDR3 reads CASSLEGNTEAFF. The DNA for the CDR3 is TGCGCCAGCAGCTTGGAGGGGAACACTGAAGCTTTCTTT.

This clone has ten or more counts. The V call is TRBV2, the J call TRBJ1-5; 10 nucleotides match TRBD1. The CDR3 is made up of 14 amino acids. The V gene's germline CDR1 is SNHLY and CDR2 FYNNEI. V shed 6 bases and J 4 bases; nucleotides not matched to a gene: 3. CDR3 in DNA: TGTGCCAGCAGACCGGGACAGGGGAATCAGCCCCAGCATTTT. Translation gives CASRPGQGNQPQHF. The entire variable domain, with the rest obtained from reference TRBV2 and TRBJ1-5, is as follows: EPEVTQTPSHQVTQMGQEVILRCVPISNHLYFYWYRQILGQKVEFLVSFYNNEISEKSEIFDDQFSVERPDGSNFTLKIRSTKLEDSAMYFCASRPGQGNQPQHFGDGTRLSIL.

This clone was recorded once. The CDR3 DNA reads as TGTGCCAGCAGCCCTGATCGGACAGGGGACTACGAGCAGTACTTC. Its protein is CASSPDRTGDYEQYF. The rearrangement joins TRBV5-6 to TRBJ2-7; 9 bases are shared with TRBD1. This CDR3 region has 15 residues. The germline CDR1 and CDR2 sequences are SGHDT and YYEEEE. The ends lost 4 bases at V and 3 bases at J; junction bases unmatched: 8.

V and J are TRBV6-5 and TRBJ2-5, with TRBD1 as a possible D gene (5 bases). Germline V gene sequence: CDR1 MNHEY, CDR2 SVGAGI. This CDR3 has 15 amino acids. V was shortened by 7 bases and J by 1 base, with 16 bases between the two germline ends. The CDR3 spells CASTPGLGIQETQYF. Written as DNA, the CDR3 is TGTGCCAGCACCCCAGGGTTGGGAATCCAAGAGACCCAGTACTTC.

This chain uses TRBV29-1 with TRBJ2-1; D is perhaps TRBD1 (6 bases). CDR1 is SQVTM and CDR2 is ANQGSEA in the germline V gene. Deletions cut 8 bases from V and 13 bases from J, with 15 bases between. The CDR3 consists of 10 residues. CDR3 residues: CSFRGEKQFF. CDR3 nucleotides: TGCAGCTTCAGGGGTGAGAAACAGTTCTTC.

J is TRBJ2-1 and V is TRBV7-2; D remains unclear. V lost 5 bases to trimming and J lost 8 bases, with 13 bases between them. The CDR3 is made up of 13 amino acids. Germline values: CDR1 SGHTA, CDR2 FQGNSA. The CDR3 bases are TGTGCCAGCAGCCCGATCCCTCATTATGAGCAGTTCTTC. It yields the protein CASSPIPHYEQFF.

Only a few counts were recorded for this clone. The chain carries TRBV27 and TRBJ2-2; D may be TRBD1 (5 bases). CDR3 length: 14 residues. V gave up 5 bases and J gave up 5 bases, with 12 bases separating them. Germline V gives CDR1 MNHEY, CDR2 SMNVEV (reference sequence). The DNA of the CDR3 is TGTGCCAGCAGTCCTCCCAGGGCAACCGGGGAGCTGTTTTTT. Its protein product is CASSPPRATGELFF.

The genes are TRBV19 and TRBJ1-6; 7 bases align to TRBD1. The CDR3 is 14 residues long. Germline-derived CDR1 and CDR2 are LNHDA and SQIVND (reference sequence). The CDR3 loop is CGASGTALNSPLHF. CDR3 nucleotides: TGTGGGGCTTCCGGGACAGCACTTAATTCACCCCTCCACTTT.

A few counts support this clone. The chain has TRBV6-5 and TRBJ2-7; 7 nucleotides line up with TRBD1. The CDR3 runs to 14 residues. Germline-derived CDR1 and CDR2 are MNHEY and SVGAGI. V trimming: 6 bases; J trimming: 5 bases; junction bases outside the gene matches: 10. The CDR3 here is CASSYDRASHEQYF. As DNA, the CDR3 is TGTGCCAGCAGCTACGACAGGGCTTCCCACGAGCAGTACTTC.

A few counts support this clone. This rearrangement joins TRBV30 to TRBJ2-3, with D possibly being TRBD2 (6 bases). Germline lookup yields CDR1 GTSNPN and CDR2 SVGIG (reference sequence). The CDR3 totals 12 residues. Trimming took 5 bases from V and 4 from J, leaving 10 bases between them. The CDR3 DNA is TGTGCCTGGGGTCGGGACTCAGATACGCAGTATTTT. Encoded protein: CAWGRDSDTQYF. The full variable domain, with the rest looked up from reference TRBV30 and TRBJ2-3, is SQTIHQWPATLVQPVGSPLSLECTVEGTSNPNLYWYRQAAGRGLQLLFYSVGIGQISSEVPQNLSASRPQDRQFILSSKKLLLSDSGFYLCAWGRDSDTQYFGPGTRLTVL.

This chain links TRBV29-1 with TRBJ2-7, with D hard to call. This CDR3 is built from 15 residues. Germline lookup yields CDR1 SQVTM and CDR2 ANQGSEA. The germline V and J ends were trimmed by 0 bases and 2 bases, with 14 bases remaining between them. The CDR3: CSVEDPTQAPYEQYF. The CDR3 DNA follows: TGCAGCGTTGAAGATCCTACCCAGGCCCCCTACGAGCAGTACTTC.

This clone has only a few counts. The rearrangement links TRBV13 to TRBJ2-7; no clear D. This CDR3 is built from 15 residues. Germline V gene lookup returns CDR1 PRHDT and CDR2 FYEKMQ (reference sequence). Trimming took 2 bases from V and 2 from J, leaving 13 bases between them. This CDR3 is CASSLSAVGTYEQYF. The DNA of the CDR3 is TGTGCCAGCAGCTTATCGGCCGTAGGGACCTACGAGCAGTACTTC. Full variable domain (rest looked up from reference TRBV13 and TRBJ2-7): AAGVIQSPRHLIKEKRETATLKCYPIPRHDTVYWYQQGPGQDPQFLISFYEKMQSDKGSIPDRFSAQQFSDYHSELNMSSLELGDSALYFCASSLSAVGTYEQYFGPGTRLTVT.

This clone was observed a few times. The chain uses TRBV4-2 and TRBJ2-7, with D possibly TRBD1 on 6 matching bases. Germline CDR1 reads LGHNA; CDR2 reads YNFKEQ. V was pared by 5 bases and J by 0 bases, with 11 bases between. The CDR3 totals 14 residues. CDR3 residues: CASSEQGFSYEQYF. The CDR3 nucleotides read TGTGCCAGCAGCGAACAGGGATTCTCCTACGAGCAGTACTTC.

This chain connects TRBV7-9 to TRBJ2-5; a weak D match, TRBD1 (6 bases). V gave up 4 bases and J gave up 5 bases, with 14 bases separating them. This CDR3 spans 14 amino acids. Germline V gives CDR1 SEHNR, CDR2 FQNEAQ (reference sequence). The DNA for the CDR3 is TGTGCCAGCAGCTCCCAAGGGGGAAGGGAGACCCAGTACTTC. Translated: CASSSQGGRETQYF.

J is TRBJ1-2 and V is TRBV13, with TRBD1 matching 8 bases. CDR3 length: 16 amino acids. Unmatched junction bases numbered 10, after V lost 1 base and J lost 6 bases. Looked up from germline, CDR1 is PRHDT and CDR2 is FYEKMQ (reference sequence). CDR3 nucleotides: TGTGCCAGCAGCTTAGAAGCAGCAGGGGGCCGTAATGGCTACACCTTC. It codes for CASSLEAAGGRNGYTF.

CDR3 sequence (DNA): TGTGCCAGCAGCGCAGGGGACGAGCAGTACTTC. Protein: CASSAGDEQYF. The chain recombines TRBV5-6 with TRBJ2-7; possible D gene TRBD1, 6 bases. The V end lost 4 bases, the J end lost 5 bases, and 7 bases lay between the germline ends. This CDR3 comprises 11 residues. Germline V gene sequence: CDR1 SGHDT, CDR2 YYEEEE.

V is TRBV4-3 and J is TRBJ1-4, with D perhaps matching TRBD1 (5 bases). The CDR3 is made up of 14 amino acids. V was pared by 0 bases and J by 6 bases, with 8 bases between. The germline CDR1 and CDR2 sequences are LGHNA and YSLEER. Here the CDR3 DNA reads TGCGCCAGCAGCCAAGAGCTGGGGGATGAAAAACTGTTTTTT. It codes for CASSQELGDEKLFF.

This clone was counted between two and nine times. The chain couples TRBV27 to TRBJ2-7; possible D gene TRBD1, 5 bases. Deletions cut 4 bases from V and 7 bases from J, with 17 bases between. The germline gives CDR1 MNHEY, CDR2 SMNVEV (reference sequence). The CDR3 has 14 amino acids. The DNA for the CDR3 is TGTGCCAGCAGTTCCACCATCACCCCAGGGGAGCAGTACTTC. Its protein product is CASSSTITPGEQYF.

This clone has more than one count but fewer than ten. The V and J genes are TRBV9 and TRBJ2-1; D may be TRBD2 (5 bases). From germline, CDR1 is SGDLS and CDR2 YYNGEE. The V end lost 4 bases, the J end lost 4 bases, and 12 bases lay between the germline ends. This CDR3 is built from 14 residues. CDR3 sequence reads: CASSPDWRYNEQFF. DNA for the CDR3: TGTGCCAGCAGCCCGGACTGGAGGTACAATGAGCAGTTCTTC.

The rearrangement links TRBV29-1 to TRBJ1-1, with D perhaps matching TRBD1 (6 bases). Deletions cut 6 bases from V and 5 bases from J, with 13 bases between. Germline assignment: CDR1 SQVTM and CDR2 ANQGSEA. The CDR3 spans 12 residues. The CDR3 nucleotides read TGCAGCGTGGGTGACAGGCGGACTGAAGCTTTCTTT. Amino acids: CSVGDRRTEAFF.

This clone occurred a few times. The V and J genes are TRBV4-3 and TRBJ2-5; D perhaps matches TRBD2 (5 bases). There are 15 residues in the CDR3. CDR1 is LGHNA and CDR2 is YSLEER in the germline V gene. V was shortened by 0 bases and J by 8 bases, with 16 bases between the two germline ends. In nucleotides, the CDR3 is TGCGCCAGCAGCCAAGAATGGACTGGCTGGTATACCCAGTACTTC. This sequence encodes CASSQEWTGWYTQYF.